The T cell receptor beta chain described here comes from a study of PD-L1 blockade in urothelial cancer (dated by TCRdb to about 2017). Broadly, across the study: Every patient began therapy around 2014 and was given atezolizumab 1,200 mg intravenously every 3 weeks. About 85% of the roughly 29 patients were males with bladder-origin urothelial cancer, and about 65% of the roughly 30 reported a prior smoking history. Patients had an ECOG performance status of 0 or 1 and had received between 0 and 3 prior chemotherapy regimens. Blood samples were analyzed at 3 weeks after treatment start (second dose) and at 6 weeks after treatment start. A median of about 150,000 T cells and 65,000 to 90,000 unique TCRs was obtained from blood samples, and a median clonality of approximately 0.077 was observed. Somatic, immune and clinical correlates of response to PD-L1 blockade with atezolizumab in urothelial cancer were the focus of an exploratory multi-omic analysis. Pretreatment tumor samples, along with matched peripheral blood serially collected before and after atezolizumab treatment, were subjected to TCR sequencing. Progression-free survival longer than 6 months counted as durable clinical benefit, and TCR features were additionally tested against both progression-free and overall survival. In the same patients who had TCR sequencing, pretreatment tumors also underwent whole exome sequencing and RNA sequencing. Durable clinical benefit was achieved by nine patients and was not achieved by 20 patients. Twenty-nine patients had pretreatment blood TCR-seq, some 25 had at least one posttreatment blood collection, and some 25 had tumor TCR-seq.

The label giving this sample's time point can be read as: pretreatment peripheral blood. The cohort comprised about 30 patients with locally advanced or metastatic urothelial carcinoma treated at Memorial Sloan Kettering on a trial protocol. Peripheral blood mononuclear cells were collected pretreatment and during treatment, with between 1 and 8 total time points per patient. The Qiagen DNeasy Blood extraction kit was used to purify genomic DNA from total PBMCs and from tumor samples. PBMCs were collected pretreatment and during treatment, and were isolated and stored as previously described. To estimate absolute template abundance from read counts, synthetic TCR analog templates were spiked into each PCR. TCRbeta CDR3 regions were amplified from genomic DNA with bias-controlled V and J gene primers using the immunoSEQ assay. Sequencing of rearranged TCRbeta segments was done at approximately 20X coverage. The paper's data handling went like this. Sequencing errors were corrected by clustering, and CDR3s were annotated against IMGT so that V, D and J genes could be assigned. Downstream analyses used only productive TCRbeta rearrangements and left out out-of-frame or stop-codon sequences. To compute clonality, Shannon entropy was normalized by the log of the number of unique productive sequences and then subtracted from one. Fisher's exact test with Benjamini-Hochberg correction, at a threshold of adjusted p below 0.01, was used to find clones that differed between time points or between blood and tumor. TCRdb mirrors the immuneACCESS table, restricted to in-frame sequences. Some clones are absent from its copies; in checked studies, under half trace to an unresolved V gene, and the reason for the others is unknown. The DNA gave D and trimming, while V, J and clone size come from that table. A total of some 44,000 clones appear in this sample, around 82% of them only once. Jointly, the top ten make up around 15% of the sample.

Overall study results and their limits: Because the sample size was small (n ≈ 30) and many exploratory analyses were performed, the results are intended to be hypothesis-generating. Among patients with durable benefit, tumor-associated TCR clones showed greater expansion in peripheral blood 3 weeks after treatment started (n ≈ 21, p = 0.022). A pretreatment peripheral blood TCR clonality below the median was linked to improved progression-free and overall survival.

Comment on this clone: Its specific antigen is unknown. The input lacks base qualities; no much larger clone sits a single base away.

Sample: PBMCs, taken around atezolizumab (anti-PD-L1) treatment. The receptor's source is a man in his fifties or sixties with urothelial cancer.

The bases are TGTGCTGGGGGGAGGTATCAGCCCCAGCATTTT. It specifies CAGGRYQPQHF. Here the chain combines TRBV19 and TRBJ1-5; matching of 5 bases hints at TRBD1 as the D gene. The CDR3 sequence holds 11 residues, the cysteine and phenylalanine included. Only the CDR3 portion is preserved as DNA: 33 bases, with reading frame beginning at the first base. CDR1 and CDR2, looked up from the germline V gene (reference sequence), are LNHDA and SQIVND.